This passage covers 11 T cell receptor beta chains from one sample sequenced in a study of cytomegalovirus exposure and HLA in healthy donors. Only in-frame clones appear in the TCRdb table, and some are missing; sequencing was by immunoSEQ multiplex PCR. The data hold approximately 260,000 clones, with 80% to 90% observed a single time. The sample consisted of PBMCs. The receptors shown here come from a woman younger than 35 in good health and CMV-seronegative.

This sequence joins TRBV30 and TRBJ1-5, with 10 bases aligning to TRBD1. In germline, CDR1 is GTSNPN, CDR2 SVGIG (reference sequence). With 4 bases clipped from V and 5 bases from J, the junction kept 5 bases outside the gene matches. This CDR3 is 14 amino acids long. In DNA, the CDR3 is TGTGCCTGGAAATCCGGGACAGGGGATCAGCCCCAGCATTTT. It yields the protein CAWKSGTGDQPQHF.

The chain employs TRBV4-1 and TRBJ2-1; a possible D gene is TRBD1 (5 bases). The CDR3 length is 14 residues. The germline CDR1 and CDR2 sequences are MGHRA and YSYEKL. V lost 6 bases to trimming and J lost 6 bases, with 15 bases between them. The CDR3 sequence is CASRFPGSTNEQFF. The CDR3 nucleotides are TGCGCCAGCAGATTTCCAGGGTCGACCAATGAGCAGTTCTTC.

This chain joins TRBV27 and TRBJ2-7, with 10 bases identical to TRBD1. After removal of 6 bases from V and 3 bases from J, the junction contained 11 bases not matched to a gene. Germline V lookup: CDR1 MNHEY, CDR2 SMNVEV (reference sequence). The CDR3 contains 16 residues. The CDR3 loop is CASSLLLTGGGYEQYF. The CDR3 bases are TGTGCCAGCAGCTTACTTCTGACAGGGGGCGGCTACGAGCAGTACTTC.

The chain has TRBV29-1 and TRBJ1-2; TRBD1 matches at 8 bases. This CDR3 region has 14 residues. Germline CDR1 and CDR2: SQVTM and ANQGSEA. Unmatched junction bases numbered 13, after V lost 7 bases and J lost 6 bases. CDR3 residues: CSAARHQGADGYTF. In DNA, the CDR3 is TGCAGCGCCGCACGCCACCAGGGGGCCGATGGCTACACCTTC.

V gene TRBV30 combines with J gene TRBJ1-2; possibly TRBD1 for D (5 bases). CDR1 is GTSNPN, CDR2 SVGIG, per germline (reference sequence). This CDR3 region has 15 residues. V lost 0 bases and J lost 7, with 18 bases in between. The CDR3 DNA is TGTGCCTGGAGTGTACTGACAGCCGACCCTGGTGGCTACACCTTC. It encodes CAWSVLTADPGGYTF.

This chain uses TRBV6-1 with TRBJ1-2; the match to TRBD1 covers 9 bases. The CDR3 is 14 residues long. The V segment lost 8 bases and the J segment 8 bases; nucleotides outside the gene matches: 12. Germline CDR1 reads MNHNS; CDR2 reads SASEGT. The CDR3 loop is CASFEGQGVLGYTF. In DNA, the CDR3 is TGTGCCAGCTTTGAGGGACAGGGAGTTTTGGGCTACACCTTC.

The gene calls are TRBV27 and TRBJ1-1; D possibly corresponds to TRBD1 (5 bases). The CDR3 runs to 14 residues. V was shortened by 6 bases and J by 7 bases, with 18 bases between the two germline ends. Germline V gene sequence: CDR1 MNHEY, CDR2 SMNVEV (reference sequence). DNA for the CDR3: TGTGCCAGCAGCGCCCTGGCCTCAGGGATTGAAGCTTTCTTT. Encoded protein: CASSALASGIEAFF.

This chain links TRBV19 with TRBJ1-1; 8 positions match TRBD1. Trimming removed 7 bases from V and 1 base from J; junction bases left unmatched: 5. This CDR3 is built from 14 residues. The germline V gene encodes CDR1 LNHDA and CDR2 SQIVND (reference sequence). This chain's CDR3 is CASTGQGSNTEAFF. CDR3 sequence (DNA): TGTGCCAGTACTGGACAGGGCTCGAACACTGAAGCTTTCTTT.

The chain has TRBV7-8 and TRBJ2-7, with 8 positions matching TRBD1. V gave up 4 bases and J gave up 0 bases; unmatched junction bases: 11. Germline V gene sequence: CDR1 SGHVS, CDR2 FQNEAQ. CDR3 size: 17 residues. CDR3 sequence: CASSSVGRDRSSYEQYF. CDR3 sequence (DNA): TGTGCCAGCAGCTCGGTGGGCCGGGACAGGAGCTCCTACGAGCAGTACTTC.

V is TRBV11-2 and J is TRBJ2-7, with 7 positions matching TRBD1. Looked up from germline, CDR1 is SGHAT and CDR2 is FQNNGV. V shed 4 bases and J 5 bases; nucleotides not matched to a gene: 8. The CDR3 consists of 14 residues. This chain's CDR3 is CASSSSDRSNEQYF. The CDR3 nucleotides are TGTGCCAGCAGCTCCTCGGACAGGTCTAACGAGCAGTACTTC.

The V call is TRBV5-1, the J call TRBJ1-5; possibly TRBD1 for D (6 bases). Trimming cost V 9 bases and J 7 bases, with 20 bases left between them. The CDR3 totals 14 residues. Germline loops: CDR1 SGHRS, CDR2 YFSETQ. The CDR3 DNA reads TGCGCCACTAAATTCCCAGGGGCAGGACAGCCCCAGCATTTT. Its protein is CATKFPGAGQPQHF.